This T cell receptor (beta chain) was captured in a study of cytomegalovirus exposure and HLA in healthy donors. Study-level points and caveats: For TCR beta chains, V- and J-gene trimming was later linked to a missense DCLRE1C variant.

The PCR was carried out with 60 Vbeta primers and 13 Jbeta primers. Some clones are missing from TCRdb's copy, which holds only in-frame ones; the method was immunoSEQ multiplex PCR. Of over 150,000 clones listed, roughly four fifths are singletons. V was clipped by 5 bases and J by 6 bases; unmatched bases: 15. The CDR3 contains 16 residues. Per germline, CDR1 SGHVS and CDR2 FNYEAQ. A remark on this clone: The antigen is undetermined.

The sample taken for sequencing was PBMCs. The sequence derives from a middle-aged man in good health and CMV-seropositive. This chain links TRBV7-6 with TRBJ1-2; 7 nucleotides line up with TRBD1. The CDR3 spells CASSPLLRQGGDGYTF. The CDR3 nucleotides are TGTGCCAGCAGCCCACTACTGAGACAGGGTGGGGATGGCTACACCTTC.